There are many counts of the clone carrying this TCR beta chain. Its antigen is currently unknown. MiXCR was run by TCRdb on the PCR reads, yielding one entry per CDR3 protein. The sample yields 85,000 to 120,000 distinct CDR3 sequences, around 30% seen once. The data were taken from a study of molecular identifiers for immune sequencing clone quantification. Study conclusions and caveats: Approximately 1 million naive cells reportedly did not prevent detection of spiked Jurkat TCR RNA from one cell.

V lost 3 bases and J 1 base, leaving 7 bases between the germline ends. CDR3 length: 14 amino acids. The germline CDR1 and CDR2 sequences are MDHEN and SYDVKM. V gene TRBV28 combines with J gene TRBJ1-5; D possibly corresponds to TRBD1 (5 bases). The TCR comes from a human donor in good health. Some libraries in this study had Jurkat cell RNA spiked in. The source material was naive CD8+ T cells from blood, with Jurkat cell RNA spiked in. The subset is: FACS-sorted CD8+CD4-CCR7+CD45RA+ naive T cells. The CDR3 region has the DNA TGTGCCAGCAGTTTCAGGGAGAGCAATCAGCCCCAGCATTTT. It encodes CASSFRESNQPQHF.